A single sample is the source of the 27 T cell receptor beta chains below, sequenced in a study of cytomegalovirus exposure and HLA in healthy donors. It was with 60 Vbeta and 13 Jbeta primers that the PCR ran. Data came from immunoSEQ multiplex PCR; TCRdb stores just in-frame clones and leaves some out. In the table there are about 150,000 clones, around 79% of which are singletons. The sequencing sample was made of PBMCs. These receptor sequences come from a young man in good health and CMV-seronegative.

The V gene is TRBV11-2, the J gene TRBJ2-3; D gene uncertain. Trimming removed 5 bases from V and 6 bases from J, with 9 bases in between. This CDR3 is built from 12 residues. Germline CDR1 SGHAT, CDR2 FQNNGV. The CDR3 here is CASSRGSDTQYF. For the CDR3, the DNA is TGTGCCAGCAGCCGCGGTTCCGATACGCAGTATTTT.

The CDR3 spells CASSRDGDTDTQYF. The CDR3 DNA reads as TGTGCCAGCAGCCGTGACGGAGACACAGATACGCAGTATTTT. The J gene is TRBJ2-3, the V gene TRBV11-3, with unresolved D. The CDR3 length is 14 residues. From germline, CDR1 is SGHNT and CDR2 YENEEA. V gave up 5 bases and J gave up 2 bases, with 11 bases separating them.

This sequence joins TRBV25-1 and TRBJ2-3, with D maybe TRBD2 (5 bases). Germline V CDR1 and CDR2: MGHDK, SYGVNS. The CDR3 is 16 residues long. V was trimmed by 6 bases and J by 3 bases, leaving 19 bases between them. The CDR3 nucleotides are TGTGCCAGCAGCGCCACTAGTACCCGATGGACAGATACGCAGTATTTT. Protein: CASSATSTRWTDTQYF.

For this clone: One end of the junction varies from germline; a read error may be responsible. The chain links TRBV7-9 to TRBJ2-3; TRBD2 matches at 11 bases. In germline, CDR1 is SEHNR, CDR2 FQNEAQ (reference sequence). The CDR3 is made up of 16 amino acids. For the CDR3, the DNA is TGTTCCAGCAGCTCTCCATTTAGCGGGAGGGCAGATACGCAGTATTTT. Its translation is CSSSSPFSGRADTQYF.

The rearrangement joins TRBV27 to TRBJ2-7, with D possibly matching TRBD2 (5 bases). Trimming took off 3 bases at V and 2 bases at J, with 8 bases between the two ends. CDR1 is MNHEY and CDR2 is SMNVEV in the germline V gene (reference sequence). The CDR3 contains 13 residues. The CDR3 spells CASSFEGPYEQYF. The CDR3 DNA sequence: TGTGCCAGCAGTTTTGAGGGCCCCTACGAGCAGTACTTC.

The chain uses TRBV4-3 and TRBJ2-3; 7 bases are shared with TRBD2. The CDR3 sequence is 17 residues long. With 0 bases clipped from V and 4 bases from J, the junction kept 10 bases outside the gene matches. Germline V gene data show CDR1 as LGHNA and CDR2 as YSLEER. The CDR3 region is CASSQDGGSTGADTQYF. Here the CDR3 DNA reads TGCGCCAGCAGCCAAGACGGGGGGAGTACAGGCGCAGATACGCAGTATTTT.

This clone came up once. The chain employs TRBV5-1 and TRBJ2-7; 12 positions match TRBD2. CDR1 SGHRS and CDR2 YFSETQ come from the germline V gene. The CDR3 totals 13 residues. J lost 8 bases, V lost 4 bases, and 4 bases had no gene match. The CDR3 loop reads CASSPGTSGQQYF. The DNA of the CDR3 is TGCGCCAGCAGCCCCGGGACTAGCGGGCAGCAGTACTTC.

J is TRBJ1-2 and V is TRBV7-9; possibly TRBD1 for D (6 bases). The CDR3 has 13 residues. Germline V gene lookup returns CDR1 SEHNR and CDR2 FQNEAQ (reference sequence). V was trimmed by 5 bases and J by 6 bases, leaving 13 bases between them. The CDR3 spells CASSHGGPHGYTF. The CDR3 region has the DNA TGTGCCAGCAGCCACGGGGGGCCCCATGGCTACACCTTC.

The rearrangement uses TRBV15 and TRBJ2-1, with a weak D call TRBD2 (7 bases). The germline gives CDR1 LNHNV, CDR2 YYDKDF (reference sequence). Trimming shortened V by 0 bases and J by 3 bases, and 21 bases separated the two germline ends. The CDR3 is 19 residues long. CDR3 residues: CATSRDGPGGGSFYNEQFF. In nucleotides, the CDR3 is TGTGCCACCAGCAGAGATGGCCCTGGGGGCGGGAGTTTCTACAATGAGCAGTTCTTC.

The gene calls are TRBV28 and TRBJ2-7; TRBD1 aligns across 11 bases. CDR3 length equals 15 residues. The germline V gene has CDR1 MDHEN and CDR2 SYDVKM. Trimming at V came to 4 bases and at J to 2 bases, leaving 4 bases not matched to a gene. CDR3 bases: TGTGCCAGCAGTTACCCGGGACAGGGGGCCTACGAGCAGTACTTC. Its protein is CASSYPGQGAYEQYF.

V usage is TRBV28 and J usage is TRBJ2-7; 7 bases agree with TRBD2. Germline CDR1 is MDHEN and CDR2 is SYDVKM. The CDR3 totals 15 residues. V was clipped by 7 bases and J by 2 bases; unmatched bases: 11. CDR3 sequence (DNA): TGTGCCAGCACCTCGGAGGGAGGGCCCACCTACGAGCAGTACTTC. It codes for CASTSEGGPTYEQYF.

The chain carries TRBV4-3 and TRBJ1-2; a possible D gene is TRBD1 (6 bases). The V and J ends lost 4 bases and 5 bases respectively, with 17 bases between them. This CDR3 comprises 15 residues. Per the germline V gene, CDR1 is LGHNA and CDR2 is YSLEER. The CDR3 loop reads CASSPTWRGAYGYTF. The CDR3, as DNA: TGCGCCAGCAGCCCTACCTGGCGGGGGGCTTATGGCTACACCTTC.

The V and J genes are TRBV25-1 and TRBJ2-3; 8 bases line up with TRBD2. CDR1 is MGHDK, CDR2 SYGVNS, per germline. Germline trimming cut 1 base from V and 0 bases from J; bases unmatched to any gene: 6. The CDR3 sequence is 17 residues long. CDR3 sequence: CASSESGGYFSTDTQYF. CDR3 DNA sequence: TGTGCCAGCAGTGAATCGGGGGGGTACTTTAGCACAGATACGCAGTATTTT. Looking up the rest from reference TRBV25-1 and TRBJ2-3 gives the full variable domain: EADIYQTPRYLVIGTGKKITLECSQTMGHDKMYWYQQDPGMELHLIHYSYGVNSTEKGDLSSESTVSRIRTEHFPLTLESARPSHTSQYLCASSESGGYFSTDTQYFGPGTRLTVL.

The chain recombines TRBV10-1 with TRBJ1-3; D not certain. Trimming took off 6 bases at V and 0 bases at J, with 12 bases between the two ends. Germline lookup yields CDR1 WNHNN and CDR2 SYGVQD (reference sequence). This CDR3 spans 15 amino acids. The CDR3 nucleotides are TGCGCCAGCAGCCTCGGGTCCGACTCTGGAAACACCATATATTTT. This sequence encodes CASSLGSDSGNTIYF.

The V and J genes are TRBV27 and TRBJ1-2, with D perhaps matching TRBD1 (6 bases). The CDR3 extends over 11 amino acids. V was clipped by 6 bases and J by 8 bases, with 10 bases between them. CDR1 is MNHEY, CDR2 SMNVEV, per germline (reference sequence). The CDR3 DNA follows: TGTGCCAGCAGGGGGGGGCTAGGCTACACCTTC. Amino acids: CASRGGLGYTF.

This chain joins TRBV4-3 and TRBJ2-1, with no clear D. The CDR3 runs 13 residues. CDR1 and CDR2 from the germline V gene are LGHNA and YSLEER. Trimming stripped 0 bases from V and 10 bases from J, with 10 bases between. The CDR3 here is CASSQDEVGEQFF. In DNA, the CDR3 is TGCGCCAGCAGCCAAGATGAGGTTGGGGAGCAGTTCTTC.

The chain recombines TRBV2 with TRBJ1-2; D possibly corresponds to TRBD1 (5 bases). The CDR3 is 14 amino acids. The V end was cut by 5 bases, the J end by 4 bases, with 14 bases between. Germline V lookup: CDR1 SNHLY, CDR2 FYNNEI. For the CDR3, the DNA is TGTGCCAGCAGTAACCGGGTCGGGGGCTATGGCTACACCTTC. The encoded protein is CASSNRVGGYGYTF. Filled out from reference TRBV2 and TRBJ1-2, the complete variable domain reads EPEVTQTPSHQVTQMGQEVILRCVPISNHLYFYWYRQILGQKVEFLVSFYNNEISEKSEIFDDQFSVERPDGSNFTLKIRSTKLEDSAMYFCASSNRVGGYGYTFGSGTRLTVV.

This clone turned up a few times. The genes are TRBV7-9 and TRBJ2-7; TRBD2 is a possible D gene (5 bases). Trimming left V 1 base short and J 4 bases short, with 20 bases between. The CDR3 runs to 17 residues. The germline V gene encodes CDR1 SEHNR and CDR2 FQNEAQ (reference sequence). CDR3: CASSLESPSPFPYEQYF. The CDR3 DNA sequence: TGTGCCAGCAGCTTAGAATCCCCTAGCCCCTTCCCGTACGAGCAGTACTTC.

The gene calls are TRBV28 and TRBJ1-4; D is undetermined. This CDR3 comprises 14 residues. The V and J ends lost 7 bases and 0 bases respectively, with 9 bases between them. Germline CDR1 MDHEN, CDR2 SYDVKM. The CDR3 DNA reads as TGTGCCAGCAAAGGAGGCGCAACTAATGAAAAACTGTTTTTT. Translation gives CASKGGATNEKLFF. Using reference TRBV28 and TRBJ1-4 for the parts outside the CDR3, the full variable domain is DVKVTQSSRYLVKRTGEKVFLECVQDMDHENMFWYRQDPGLGLRLIYFSYDVKMKEKGDIPEGYSVSREKKERFSLILESASTNQTSMYLCASKGGATNEKLFFGSGTQLSVL.

The chain recombines TRBV2 with TRBJ2-7; D possibly corresponds to TRBD1 (5 bases). Germline V lookup: CDR1 SNHLY, CDR2 FYNNEI. Between the trimmed V and J ends, which lost 4 bases and 2 bases, there was a span of 9 bases. The CDR3 totals 13 residues. CDR3 residues: CASSVDTPYEQYF. As DNA, the CDR3 is TGTGCCAGCAGTGTGGACACCCCCTACGAGCAGTACTTC.

Turning to this clone: At one end, the junction sequence differs from germline, possibly due to a read error. This chain links TRBV27 with TRBJ2-6; maybe TRBD1 (5 bases). The CDR3 runs to 14 residues. The germline V gene has CDR1 MNHEY and CDR2 SMNVEV (reference sequence). CDR3 residues: CATTYRSGANVLAF. CDR3 nucleotide sequence: TGTGCCACAACGTACAGGTCTGGGGCCAACGTCCTGGCTTTC.

V and J are TRBV4-1 and TRBJ2-7; D might be TRBD1 (5 bases). Germline lookup yields CDR1 MGHRA and CDR2 YSYEKL. V gave up 3 bases and J gave up 6 bases, with 21 bases separating them. This CDR3 comprises 16 residues. CDR3 protein: CASSQGPLDSWGEQYF. In DNA, the CDR3 is TGCGCCAGCAGCCAGGGGCCGCTCGACTCATGGGGCGAGCAGTACTTC.

The chain joins TRBV15 to TRBJ2-5, with 8 bases matching TRBD1. There are 14 residues in the CDR3. After removal of 1 base from V and 5 bases from J, the junction contained 3 bases not matched to a gene. Germline V gene lookup returns CDR1 LNHNV and CDR2 YYDKDF (reference sequence). CDR3 DNA: TGTGCCACCAGCAGAGGGGGACAGGAGGAGACCCAGTACTTC. It encodes CATSRGGQEETQYF.

This clone was seen only a few times. The V gene is TRBV6-1, the J gene TRBJ1-5; D remains ambiguous. Trimming took 2 bases from V and 2 from J, leaving 7 bases between them. The CDR3 contains 14 residues. From germline, CDR1 is MNHNS and CDR2 SASEGT. The CDR3 is CASSERLGNQPQHF. CDR3 nucleotide sequence: TGTGCCAGCAGTGAACGGTTGGGCAATCAGCCCCAGCATTTT.

The table lists this clone with a few counts. This sequence joins TRBV29-1 and TRBJ2-7; the match to TRBD1 covers 7 bases. The CDR3 has 14 amino acids. J gave up 3 bases and V 4 bases, and 9 bases lay outside the gene matches. CDR1 SQVTM and CDR2 ANQGSEA come from the germline V gene. CDR3 amino acids: CSVATGTDLYEQYF. The CDR3 DNA reads TGCAGCGTTGCAACCGGGACAGACCTCTACGAGCAGTACTTC.

This rearrangement joins TRBV13 to TRBJ2-1; 8 bases agree with TRBD2. From germline, CDR1 is PRHDT and CDR2 FYEKMQ (reference sequence). The CDR3 consists of 15 residues. Losses at the gene ends were 3 bases for V and 5 bases for J; bases not matched to a gene: 6. CDR3 bases: TGTGCCAGCAGCTTCAGCGGGAGAAGGGACAATGAGCAGTTCTTC. Translation gives CASSFSGRRDNEQFF. Using reference TRBV13 and TRBJ2-1 for the parts outside the CDR3, the full variable domain is AAGVIQSPRHLIKEKRETATLKCYPIPRHDTVYWYQQGPGQDPQFLISFYEKMQSDKGSIPDRFSAQQFSDYHSELNMSSLELGDSALYFCASSFSGRRDNEQFFGPGTRLTVL.

CDR3 amino acids: CASSPLGRQGGELFF. CDR3 bases: TGTGCCAGCAGCCCCCTCGGGCGTCAGGGCGGGGAGCTGTTTTTT. This chain uses TRBV7-2 with TRBJ2-2, with D maybe TRBD1 (5 bases). This CDR3 spans 15 amino acids. Trimming stripped 5 bases from V and 7 bases from J, with 17 bases between. The V gene's germline CDR1 is SGHTA and CDR2 FQGNSA.